These 5 T cell receptor beta chains came from one sample sequenced in a study of T cell changes during pregnancy in multiple sclerosis. Measured with immunoSEQ multiplex PCR; TCRdb has only the in-frame clones, and not every one. This sample carries approximately 90,000 clones, roughly 91% of them seen once, and the ten largest clones take about 1.7%. The sample was peripheral blood, taken after pregnancy. These receptors came from a female donor in good health, enrolled as a control in a pregnancy study.

The CDR3 nucleotides are TGCAGCGTGACGGGGGGTCGGGGAGAGACCCAGTACTTC. Its translation: CSVTGGRGETQYF. This chain links TRBV29-1 with TRBJ2-5; 7 bases are shared with TRBD2. Germline CDR1 SQVTM, CDR2 ANQGSEA. The CDR3 is 13 residues long. Unmatched junction bases numbered 8, after V lost 6 bases and J lost 4 bases.

The V and J genes are TRBV30 and TRBJ1-1, with no clear D. V dropped 7 bases and J dropped 3 bases, with 15 bases sitting between them. The CDR3 is made up of 13 amino acids. CDR1 GTSNPN and CDR2 SVGIG come from the germline V gene (reference sequence). This chain's CDR3 is CALIPESDTEAFF. CDR3 bases: TGTGCCTTAATTCCCGAGTCGGACACTGAAGCTTTCTTT.

The CDR3 DNA reads as TGTGCCAGCCGATTCGGGCCCGGGGGAGATACCGGGGAGCTGTTTTTT. Translated: CASRFGPGGDTGELFF. The chain links TRBV7-3 to TRBJ2-2; perhaps TRBD2 as D (6 bases). CDR3 length: 16 residues. Germline lookup yields CDR1 SGHTA and CDR2 FQGTGA. Trimming pared 8 bases from V and 5 bases from J, leaving 21 bases between.

The chain links TRBV9 to TRBJ2-7; TRBD1 agrees at 10 bases. This CDR3 region has 15 residues. V shed 4 bases and J 5 bases; nucleotides not matched to a gene: 9. The germline gives CDR1 SGDLS, CDR2 YYNGEE. The CDR3 reads CASSPGTGDRDEQYF. CDR3 coding DNA: TGTGCCAGCAGCCCCGGGACAGGGGATAGGGACGAGCAGTACTTC.

The CDR3 DNA is TGCGCCAGCAGCCAACGGACAGGGAGCGGCGAGCAGTACTTC. This encodes CASSQRTGSGEQYF. The chain joins TRBV4-1 to TRBJ2-7; 8 bases are shared with TRBD1. The germline gives CDR1 MGHRA, CDR2 YSYEKL. Germline trimming cut 2 bases from V and 6 bases from J; bases unmatched to any gene: 6. This CDR3 is 14 amino acids long.